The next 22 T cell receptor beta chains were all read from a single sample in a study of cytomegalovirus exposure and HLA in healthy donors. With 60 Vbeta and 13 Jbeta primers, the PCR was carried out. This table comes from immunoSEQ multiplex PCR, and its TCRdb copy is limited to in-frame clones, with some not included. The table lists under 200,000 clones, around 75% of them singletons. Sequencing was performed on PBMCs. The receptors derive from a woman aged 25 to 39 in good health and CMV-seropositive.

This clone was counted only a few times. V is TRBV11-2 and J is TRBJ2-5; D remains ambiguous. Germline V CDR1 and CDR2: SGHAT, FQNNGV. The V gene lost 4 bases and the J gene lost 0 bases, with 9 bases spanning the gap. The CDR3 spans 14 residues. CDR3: CASSSLAYQETQYF. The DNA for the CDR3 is TGTGCCAGCAGCTCTCTCGCGTACCAAGAGACCCAGTACTTC.

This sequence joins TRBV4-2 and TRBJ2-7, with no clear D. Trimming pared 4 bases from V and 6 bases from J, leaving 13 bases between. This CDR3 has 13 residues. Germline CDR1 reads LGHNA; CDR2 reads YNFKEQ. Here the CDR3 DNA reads TGTGCCAGCAGCCGGGCCCCCAGCTTCGAGCAGTACTTC. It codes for CASSRAPSFEQYF.

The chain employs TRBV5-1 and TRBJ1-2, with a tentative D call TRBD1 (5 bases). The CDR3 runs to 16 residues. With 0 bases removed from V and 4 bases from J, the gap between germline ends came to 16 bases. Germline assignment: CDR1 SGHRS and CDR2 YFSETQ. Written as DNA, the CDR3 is TGCGCCAGCAGCTTGGCCGTTAGACAGCATGTCTATGGCTACACCTTC. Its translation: CASSLAVRQHVYGYTF.

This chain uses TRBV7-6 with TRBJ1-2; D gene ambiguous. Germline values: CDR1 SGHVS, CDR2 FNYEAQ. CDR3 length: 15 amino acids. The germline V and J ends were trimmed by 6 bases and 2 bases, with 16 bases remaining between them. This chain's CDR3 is CASSLPPGGNYGYTF. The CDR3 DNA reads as TGTGCCAGCAGTTTACCCCCAGGAGGAAACTATGGCTACACCTTC.

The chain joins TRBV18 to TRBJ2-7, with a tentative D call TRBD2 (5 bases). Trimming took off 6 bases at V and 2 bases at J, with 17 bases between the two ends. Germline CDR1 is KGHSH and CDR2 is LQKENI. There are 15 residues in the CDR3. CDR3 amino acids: CASSALTSSPYEQYF. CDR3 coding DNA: TGTGCCAGCTCGGCCCTTACTAGTTCCCCCTACGAGCAGTACTTC.

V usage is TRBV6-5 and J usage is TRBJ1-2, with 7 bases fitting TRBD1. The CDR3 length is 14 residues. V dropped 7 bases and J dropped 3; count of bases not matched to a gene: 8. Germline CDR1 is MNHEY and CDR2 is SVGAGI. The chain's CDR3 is CASKNWDSYYGYTF. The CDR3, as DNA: TGTGCCAGCAAGAACTGGGACAGTTACTATGGCTACACCTTC.

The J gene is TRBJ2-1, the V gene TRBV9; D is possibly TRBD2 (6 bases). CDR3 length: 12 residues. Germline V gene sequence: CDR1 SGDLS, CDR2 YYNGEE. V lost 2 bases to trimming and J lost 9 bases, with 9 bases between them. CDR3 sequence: CASSVGGSEQFF. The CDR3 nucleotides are TGTGCCAGCAGCGTGGGGGGATCTGAGCAGTTCTTC.

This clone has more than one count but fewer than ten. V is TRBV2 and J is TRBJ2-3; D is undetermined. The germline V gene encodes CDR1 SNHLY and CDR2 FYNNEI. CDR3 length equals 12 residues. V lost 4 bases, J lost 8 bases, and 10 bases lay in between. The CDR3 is CASSVESSTQYF. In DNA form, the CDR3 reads TGTGCCAGCAGTGTGGAGTCATCTACGCAGTATTTT.

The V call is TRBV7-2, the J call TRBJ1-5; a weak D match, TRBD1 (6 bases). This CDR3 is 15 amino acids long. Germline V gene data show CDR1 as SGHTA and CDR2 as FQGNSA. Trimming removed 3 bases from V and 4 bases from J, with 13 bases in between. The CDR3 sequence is CASSFSGQINQPQHF. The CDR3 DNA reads TGTGCCAGCAGCTTTTCCGGACAGATTAATCAGCCCCAGCATTTT.

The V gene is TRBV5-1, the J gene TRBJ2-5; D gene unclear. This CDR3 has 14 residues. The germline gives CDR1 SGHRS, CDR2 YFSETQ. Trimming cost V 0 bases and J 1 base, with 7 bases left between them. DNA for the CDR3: TGCGCCAGCAGCTTGGTCGCGGTCCAAGAGACCCAGTACTTC. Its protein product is CASSLVAVQETQYF.

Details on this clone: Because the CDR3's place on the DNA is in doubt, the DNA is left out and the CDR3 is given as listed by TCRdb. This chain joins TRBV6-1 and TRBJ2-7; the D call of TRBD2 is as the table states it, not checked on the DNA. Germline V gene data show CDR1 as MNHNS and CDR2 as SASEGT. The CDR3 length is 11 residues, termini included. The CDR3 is CASSTSNEQYF.

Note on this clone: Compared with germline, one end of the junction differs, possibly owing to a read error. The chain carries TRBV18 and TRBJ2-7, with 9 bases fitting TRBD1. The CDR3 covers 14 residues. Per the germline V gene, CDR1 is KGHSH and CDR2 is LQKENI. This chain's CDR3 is CASSSPGTGYEQYF. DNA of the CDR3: TGTGCCAGCTCATCACCCGGGACAGGGTACGAGCAGTACTTC.

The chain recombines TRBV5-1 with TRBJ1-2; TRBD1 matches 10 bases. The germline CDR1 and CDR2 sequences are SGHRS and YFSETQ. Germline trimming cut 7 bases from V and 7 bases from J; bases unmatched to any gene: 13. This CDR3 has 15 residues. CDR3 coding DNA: TGCGCCAGCTACGAGCATGGGACAGGGGTCTCTGGCTACACCTTC. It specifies CASYEHGTGVSGYTF.

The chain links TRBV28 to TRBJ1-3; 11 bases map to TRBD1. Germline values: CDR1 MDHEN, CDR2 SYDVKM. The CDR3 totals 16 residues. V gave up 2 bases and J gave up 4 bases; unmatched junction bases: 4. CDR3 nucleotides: TGTGCCAGCAGTTTAGGGACAGGGGGAACGGGAAACACCATATATTTT. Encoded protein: CASSLGTGGTGNTIYF.

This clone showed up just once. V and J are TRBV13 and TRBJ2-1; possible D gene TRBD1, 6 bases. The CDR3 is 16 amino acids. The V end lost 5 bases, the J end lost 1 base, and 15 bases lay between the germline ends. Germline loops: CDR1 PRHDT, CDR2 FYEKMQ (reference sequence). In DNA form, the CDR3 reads TGTGCCAGCAGCACTCAGGGACACCGATCCTACAATGAGCAGTTCTTC. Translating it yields CASSTQGHRSYNEQFF.

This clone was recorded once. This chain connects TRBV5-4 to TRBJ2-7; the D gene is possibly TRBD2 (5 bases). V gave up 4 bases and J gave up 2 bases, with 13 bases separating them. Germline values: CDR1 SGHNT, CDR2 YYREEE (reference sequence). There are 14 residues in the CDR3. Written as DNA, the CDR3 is TGTGCCAGCAGCGCTAGCCCTAGGACCTACGAGCAGTACTTC. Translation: CASSASPRTYEQYF.

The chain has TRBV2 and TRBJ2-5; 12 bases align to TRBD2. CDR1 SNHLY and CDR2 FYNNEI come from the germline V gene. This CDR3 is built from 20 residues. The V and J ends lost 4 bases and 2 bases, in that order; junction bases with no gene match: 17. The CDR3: CASSGLAGALERWEQETQYF. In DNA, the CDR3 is TGTGCCAGCAGTGGACTAGCGGGGGCCCTTGAGCGTTGGGAGCAAGAGACCCAGTACTTC.

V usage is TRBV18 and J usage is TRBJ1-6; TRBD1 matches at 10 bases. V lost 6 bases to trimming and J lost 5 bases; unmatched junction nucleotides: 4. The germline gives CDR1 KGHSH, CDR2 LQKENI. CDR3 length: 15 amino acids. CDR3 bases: TGTGCCAGCTCGCCGGGACAGGGGCATAATTCACCCCTCCACTTT. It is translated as CASSPGQGHNSPLHF.

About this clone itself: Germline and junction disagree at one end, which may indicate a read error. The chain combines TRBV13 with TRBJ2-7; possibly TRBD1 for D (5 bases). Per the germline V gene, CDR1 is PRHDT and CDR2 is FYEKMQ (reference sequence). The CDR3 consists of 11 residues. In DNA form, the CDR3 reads TGTGCCAGCAGTGGCACAGGCTTCTTCCACTTC. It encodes CASSGTGFFHF.

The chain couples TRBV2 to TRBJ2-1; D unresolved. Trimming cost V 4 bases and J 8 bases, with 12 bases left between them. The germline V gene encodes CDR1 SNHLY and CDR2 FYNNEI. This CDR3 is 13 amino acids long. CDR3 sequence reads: CASSVFSSDEQFF. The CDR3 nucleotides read TGTGCCAGCAGTGTCTTCTCGTCGGATGAGCAGTTCTTC.

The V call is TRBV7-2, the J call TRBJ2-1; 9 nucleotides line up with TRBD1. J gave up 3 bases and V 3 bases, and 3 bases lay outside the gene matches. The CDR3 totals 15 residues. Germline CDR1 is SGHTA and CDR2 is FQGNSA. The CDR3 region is CASSLGDRVYNEQFF. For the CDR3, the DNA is TGTGCCAGCAGCTTGGGGGACAGGGTCTACAATGAGCAGTTCTTC.

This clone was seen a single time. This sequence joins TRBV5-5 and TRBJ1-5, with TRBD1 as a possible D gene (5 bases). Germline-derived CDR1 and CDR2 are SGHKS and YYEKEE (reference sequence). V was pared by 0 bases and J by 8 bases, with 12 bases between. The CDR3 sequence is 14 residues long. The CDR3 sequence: CASSLVVGGEPQHF. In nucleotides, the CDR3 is TGTGCCAGCAGCTTGGTGGTTGGGGGGGAGCCCCAGCATTTT.